This TCR beta chain was obtained from a study of blood T cell repertoires in COVID-19. Study at large: Sites across the United States, Italy and Spain contributed samples from acute and convalescent COVID-19. PBMCs, B-cell-depleted T cells, or T cells were the source of the cDNA or gDNA that made up the material.

CDR1 is SEHNR, CDR2 FQNEAQ, per germline (reference sequence). CDR3 length equals 16 residues. J lost 2 bases, V lost 5 bases, and 11 bases had no gene match. Original handling: The assay estimated nucleated cells by amplifying reference gene primers. Some clones are missing from TCRdb's copy, which holds only in-frame ones; the method was immunoSEQ multiplex PCR. V and J calls and clone size are as listed in that table; D and trimming were resolved from the DNA. The repertoire includes 150,000 to 200,000 clones, more than 85% of them detected once, and under 3% sits in the top ten. The chain links TRBV7-9 to TRBJ1-1; 7 nucleotides line up with TRBD1. Sequencing input: peripheral blood. This TCR was sampled from a woman aged 25 to 39 with active or convalescent COVID-19. This chain's CDR3 is CASSPQGRGGNTEAFF. The CDR3 region has the DNA TGTGCCAGCAGCCCACAGGGGCGAGGGGGAAACACTGAAGCTTTCTTT.